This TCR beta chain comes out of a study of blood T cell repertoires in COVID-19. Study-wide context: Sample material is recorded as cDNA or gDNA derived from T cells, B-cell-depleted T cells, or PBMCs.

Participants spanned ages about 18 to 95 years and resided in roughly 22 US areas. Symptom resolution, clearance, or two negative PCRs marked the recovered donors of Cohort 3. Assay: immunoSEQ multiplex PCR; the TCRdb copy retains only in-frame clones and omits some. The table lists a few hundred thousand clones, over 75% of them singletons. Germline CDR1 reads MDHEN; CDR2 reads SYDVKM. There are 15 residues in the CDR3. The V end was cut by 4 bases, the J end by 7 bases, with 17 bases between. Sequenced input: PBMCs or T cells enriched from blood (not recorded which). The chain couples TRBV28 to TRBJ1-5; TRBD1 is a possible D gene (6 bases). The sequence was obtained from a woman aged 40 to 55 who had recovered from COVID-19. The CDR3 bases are TGTGCCAGCAGTTACGTTGGGGGCTCGGGCCAGCCCCAGCATTTT. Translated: CASSYVGGSGQPQHF.